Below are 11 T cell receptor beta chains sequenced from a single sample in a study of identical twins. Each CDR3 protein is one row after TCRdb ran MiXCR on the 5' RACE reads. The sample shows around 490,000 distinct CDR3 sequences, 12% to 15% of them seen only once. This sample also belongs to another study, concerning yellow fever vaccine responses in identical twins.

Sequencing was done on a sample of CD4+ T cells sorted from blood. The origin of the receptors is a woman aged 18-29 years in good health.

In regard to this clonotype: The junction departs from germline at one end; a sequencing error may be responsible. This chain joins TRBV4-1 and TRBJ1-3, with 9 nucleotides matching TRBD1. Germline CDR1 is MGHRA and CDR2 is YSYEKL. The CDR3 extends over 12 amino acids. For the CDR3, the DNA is TGCGCCAGCAGCCAACCGGGACAGGGCTTGGTTTTT. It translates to CASSQPGQGLVF.

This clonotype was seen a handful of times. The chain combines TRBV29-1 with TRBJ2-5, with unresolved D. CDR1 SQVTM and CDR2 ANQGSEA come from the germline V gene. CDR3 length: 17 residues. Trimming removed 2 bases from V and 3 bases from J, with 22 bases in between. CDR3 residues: CSVERLAGPPPKETQYF. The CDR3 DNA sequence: TGCAGCGTTGAACGTCTGGCAGGTCCACCACCAAAAGAGACCCAGTACTTC.

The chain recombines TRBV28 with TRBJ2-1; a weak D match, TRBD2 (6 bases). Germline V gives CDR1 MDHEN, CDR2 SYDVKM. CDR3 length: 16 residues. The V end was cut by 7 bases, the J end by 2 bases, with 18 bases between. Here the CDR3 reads CASKGRFLKAYNEQFF. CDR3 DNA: TGTGCCAGCAAGGGGAGGTTCCTAAAGGCCTACAATGAGCAGTTCTTC.

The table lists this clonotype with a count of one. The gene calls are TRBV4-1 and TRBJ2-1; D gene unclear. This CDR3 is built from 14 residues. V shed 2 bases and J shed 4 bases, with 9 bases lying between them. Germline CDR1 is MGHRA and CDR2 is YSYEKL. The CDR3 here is CASSQLGPYNEQFF. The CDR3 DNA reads TGCGCCAGCAGCCAACTAGGACCTTACAATGAGCAGTTCTTC.

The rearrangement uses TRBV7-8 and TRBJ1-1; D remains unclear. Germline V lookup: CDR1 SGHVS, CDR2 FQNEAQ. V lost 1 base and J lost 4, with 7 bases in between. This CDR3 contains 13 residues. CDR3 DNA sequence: TGTGCCAGCAGCTTAGGGACTCCCACTGAAGCTTTCTTT. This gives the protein CASSLGTPTEAFF.

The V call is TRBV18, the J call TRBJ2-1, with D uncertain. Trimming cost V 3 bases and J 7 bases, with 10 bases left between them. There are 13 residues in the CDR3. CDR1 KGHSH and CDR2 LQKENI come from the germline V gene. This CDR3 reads CASSPPLKNEQFF. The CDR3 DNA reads TGTGCCAGCTCACCCCCCCTAAAAAATGAGCAGTTCTTC.

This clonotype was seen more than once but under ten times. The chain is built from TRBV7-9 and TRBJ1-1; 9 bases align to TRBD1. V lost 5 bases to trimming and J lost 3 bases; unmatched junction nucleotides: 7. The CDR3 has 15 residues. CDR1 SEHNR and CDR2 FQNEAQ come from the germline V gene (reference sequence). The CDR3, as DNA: TGTGCCAGCAGCAGACAGGGGGTGTTCGACACTGAAGCTTTCTTT. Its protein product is CASSRQGVFDTEAFF.

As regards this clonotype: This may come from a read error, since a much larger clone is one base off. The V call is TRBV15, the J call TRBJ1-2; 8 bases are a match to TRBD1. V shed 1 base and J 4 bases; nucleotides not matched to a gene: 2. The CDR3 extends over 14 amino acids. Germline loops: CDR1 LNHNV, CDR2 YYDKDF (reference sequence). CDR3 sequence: CATSRGQGIYGYTF. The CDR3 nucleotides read TGTGCCACCAGCAGAGGACAGGGGATCTATGGCTACACCTTC.

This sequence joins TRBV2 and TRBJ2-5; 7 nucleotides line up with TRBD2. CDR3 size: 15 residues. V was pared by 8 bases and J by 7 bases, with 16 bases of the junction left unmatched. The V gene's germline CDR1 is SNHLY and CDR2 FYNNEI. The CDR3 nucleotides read TGTGCCAGCTCTCAAAGCCTAGCGGCGGATGCGACCCAGTACTTC. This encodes CASSQSLAADATQYF.

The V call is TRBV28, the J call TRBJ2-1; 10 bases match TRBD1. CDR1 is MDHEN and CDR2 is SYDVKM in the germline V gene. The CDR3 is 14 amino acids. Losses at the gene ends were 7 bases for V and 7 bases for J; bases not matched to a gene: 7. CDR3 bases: TGTGCCAGCACCACCGGGACAGGGGTAAATGAGCAGTTCTTC. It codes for CASTTGTGVNEQFF.

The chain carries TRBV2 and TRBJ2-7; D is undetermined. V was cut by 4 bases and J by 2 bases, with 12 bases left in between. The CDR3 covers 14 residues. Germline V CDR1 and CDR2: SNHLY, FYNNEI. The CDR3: CASSGRTLTYEQYV. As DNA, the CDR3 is TGTGCCAGCAGTGGTCGGACCCTAACCTACGAGCAGTACGTC.